Below are 9 T cell receptor beta chains sequenced from a single sample in a study of OX40 agonist ivuxolimab in advanced cancers. Produced via immunoSEQ multiplex PCR; TCRdb's table is partial and in-frame only. Of tens of thousands of clones in the sample, 70% to 85% are singletons; the top ten hold 1.4% to 1.5%. The sample was CD4+ or CD8+ T cells sorted from blood, taken in a trial of the OX40 agonist ivuxolimab. Source of these receptors: an adult with an advanced solid tumor such as melanoma, head and neck, liver or kidney cancer.

The chain couples TRBV11-3 to TRBJ2-1; 12 nucleotides agree with TRBD2. Germline CDR1 and CDR2: SGHNT and YENEEA. The CDR3 has 14 amino acids. J gave up 9 bases and V 5 bases, and 5 bases lay outside the gene matches. CDR3 protein: CASSRLAGDAEQFF. In nucleotides, the CDR3 is TGTGCCAGCAGCCGACTAGCGGGAGATGCTGAGCAGTTCTTC.

The rearrangement links TRBV6-6 to TRBJ1-1; 8 bases agree with TRBD1. The junction had 7 bases not matched to a gene; V was cut back by 8 bases and J by 11 bases. Germline assignment: CDR1 MNHNY and CDR2 SVGAGI (reference sequence). The CDR3 loop spans 11 amino acids. This CDR3 is CASGQGAVAFF. The CDR3 region has the DNA TGTGCCAGCGGGCAGGGGGCGGTGGCTTTCTTT.

CDR3 sequence: CAWSNPRQAGVRRGVETQYF. The DNA of the CDR3 is TGTGCCTGGAGTAACCCCCGGCAAGCGGGCGTCCGTCGCGGAGTTGAGACCCAGTACTTC. The chain couples TRBV30 to TRBJ2-5; TRBD2 is a possible D gene (6 bases). CDR1 and CDR2 from the germline V gene are GTSNPN and SVGIG (reference sequence). The V and J ends lost 2 bases and 5 bases respectively, with 33 bases between them. The CDR3 has 20 residues. Full variable domain (rest looked up from reference TRBV30 and TRBJ2-5): SQTIHQWPATLVQPVGSPLSLECTVEGTSNPNLYWYRQAAGRGLQLLFYSVGIGQISSEVPQNLSASRPQDRQFILSSKKLLLSDSGFYLCAWSNPRQAGVRRGVETQYFGPGTRLLVL.

V usage is TRBV5-4 and J usage is TRBJ2-7; D may be TRBD2 (6 bases). Trimming pared 3 bases from V and 2 bases from J, leaving 15 bases between. The CDR3 has 15 amino acids. Germline V gives CDR1 SGHNT, CDR2 YYREEE (reference sequence). The CDR3 here is CASSSRGRRAYEQYF. The CDR3 nucleotides read TGTGCCAGCAGCTCCCGGGGGAGGAGGGCCTACGAGCAGTACTTC.

Note on this clone: Different DNA sequences within this sample yield the same CDR3. The J gene is TRBJ1-1, the V gene TRBV27; D is unresolved. From germline, CDR1 is MNHEY and CDR2 SMNVEV (reference sequence). This CDR3 has 16 amino acids. V lost 1 base and J 1 base, leaving 13 bases between the germline ends. CDR3 residues: CASSLYRLSGNTEAFF. In DNA form, the CDR3 reads TGTGCCAGCAGTTTATATCGCCTTTCCGGGAACACTGAAGCTTTCTTT.

The chain couples TRBV9 to TRBJ2-1, with 7 bases lining up with TRBD1. Germline-derived CDR1 and CDR2 are SGDLS and YYNGEE. V was pared by 0 bases and J by 1 base, with 4 bases of the junction left unmatched. This CDR3 has 16 amino acids. The CDR3 DNA is TGTGCCAGCAGCGTAGCTGCGACAGGGTCCTACAATGAGCAGTTCTTC. Translated, it gives CASSVAATGSYNEQFF.

The V gene is TRBV6-4, the J gene TRBJ2-5, with D unclear. This CDR3 spans 15 amino acids. Looked up from germline, CDR1 is MRHNA and CDR2 is SNTAGT. V was shortened by 7 bases and J by 5 bases, with 20 bases between the two germline ends. The CDR3 bases are TGTGCCAGCATTACCGACGAGACCTTTGGGGAGACCCAGTACTTC. The encoded protein is CASITDETFGETQYF.

The V gene is TRBV18, the J gene TRBJ2-3; D is ambiguous. The CDR3 sequence is 11 residues long. Germline V CDR1 and CDR2: KGHSH, LQKENI. V dropped 2 bases and J dropped 6 bases, with 3 bases sitting between them. The CDR3 is CASSPRDTQYF. For the CDR3, the DNA is TGTGCCAGCTCACCAAGGGATACGCAGTATTTT.

The chain carries TRBV5-1 and TRBJ2-2; 14 bases align to TRBD2. This CDR3 spans 19 amino acids. Germline V CDR1 and CDR2: SGHRS, YFSETQ. The junction had 9 bases not matched to a gene; V was cut back by 4 bases and J by 1 base. In nucleotides, the CDR3 is TGCGCCAGCAGCGCATCCGGGACTAGCGGGAGCTGGAACACCGGGGAGCTGTTTTTT. This encodes CASSASGTSGSWNTGELFF. Complete variable domain (other parts from reference TRBV5-1 and TRBJ2-2): KAGVTQTPRYLIKTRGQQVTLSCSPISGHRSVSWYQQTPGQGLQFLFEYFSETQRNKGNFPGRFSGRQFSNSRSEMNVSTLELGDSALYLCASSASGTSGSWNTGELFFGEGSRLTVL.